Each of the 21 T cell receptor beta chains below was sequenced from the same sample in a study of shared clonotypes between healthy human individuals. Data came from immunoSEQ multiplex PCR; TCRdb stores just in-frame clones and leaves some out. This table has 780,000 or so clones, roughly 72% appearing once. The source material was memory CD4+ T cells sorted from blood. The subset: CD45RA-negative fraction. These receptors originate from a woman in her 30s in good health.

On this clone itself: The same CDR3 arises from other DNA sequences in this sample as well. Here the CDR3 DNA reads TGCGCCAGCAGCTTTGGGGACAGAGACAACTATGGCTACACCTTC. Translation: CASSFGDRDNYGYTF. The V call is TRBV5-1, the J call TRBJ1-2; 7 positions match TRBD1. This CDR3 has 15 residues. Germline trimming cut 2 bases from V and 2 bases from J; bases unmatched to any gene: 6. CDR1 is SGHRS and CDR2 is YFSETQ in the germline V gene.

The V call is TRBV16, the J call TRBJ1-4; D perhaps matches TRBD1 (5 bases). Germline loops: CDR1 KGHSY, CDR2 FQNENV. The CDR3 totals 15 residues. V was trimmed by 4 bases and J by 8 bases, leaving 17 bases between them. CDR3 nucleotides: TGTGCCAGCAGCCCCTCCCGGGGCGCGTCGGAAAAACTGTTTTTT. This translates into CASSPSRGASEKLFF. The variable domain in full, completed from reference TRBV16 and TRBJ1-4, reads GEEVAQTPKHLVRGEGQKAKLYCAPIKGHSYVFWYQQVLKNEFKFLISFQNENVFDETGMPKERFSAKCLPNSPCSLEIQATKLEDSAVYFCASSPSRGASEKLFFGSGTQLSVL.

This chain links TRBV28 with TRBJ2-1; 8 positions match TRBD2. The CDR3 has 13 residues. V lost 5 bases and J lost 7; bases outside the gene matches: 4. CDR1 is MDHEN, CDR2 SYDVKM, per germline. CDR3 residues: CASSAGGGNEQFF. The CDR3 DNA reads as TGTGCCAGCAGTGCGGGAGGCGGTAATGAGCAGTTCTTC.

V and J are TRBV9 and TRBJ2-2, with 8 bases aligning to TRBD1. The CDR3 loop spans 16 amino acids. With 4 bases clipped from V and 0 bases from J, the junction kept 5 bases outside the gene matches. Germline V lookup: CDR1 SGDLS, CDR2 YYNGEE. The CDR3 nucleotides are TGTGCCAGCAGCACAGGGGGACTCTCGAACACCGGGGAGCTGTTTTTT. Encoded protein: CASSTGGLSNTGELFF. The full variable domain, rest sourced from reference TRBV9 and TRBJ2-2, is DSGVTQTPKHLITATGQRVTLRCSPRSGDLSVYWYQQSLDQGLQFLIQYYNGEERAKGNILERFSAQQFPDLHSELNLSSLELGDSALYFCASSTGGLSNTGELFFGEGSRLTVL.

CDR3 sequence: CASREGLADYNEQFF. CDR3 nucleotide sequence: TGTGCCAGCAGAGAAGGACTAGCGGACTACAATGAGCAGTTCTTC. The chain combines TRBV5-4 with TRBJ2-1, with 10 positions matching TRBD2. The junction had 5 bases not matched to a gene; V was cut back by 5 bases and J by 3 bases. The CDR3 is 15 amino acids. Germline loops: CDR1 SGHNT, CDR2 YYREEE (reference sequence).

V and J are TRBV7-6 and TRBJ2-1, with 13 nucleotides matching TRBD2. J lost 15 bases, V lost 4 bases, and 9 bases had no gene match. The CDR3 covers 14 residues. Germline V gene data show CDR1 as SGHVS and CDR2 as FNYEAQ. CDR3 coding DNA: TGTGCCAGCAGCTCATGGACTAGCGGGAGTAACCCGTTCTTC. Translating it yields CASSSWTSGSNPFF.

The chain recombines TRBV19 with TRBJ2-1; 7 bases fit TRBD2. The germline gives CDR1 LNHDA, CDR2 SQIVND (reference sequence). The length of the CDR3 is 14 residues. V gave up 3 bases and J gave up 4 bases; unmatched junction bases: 3. The CDR3 DNA reads as TGTGCCAGTAGTATCCCTAGCGGTTACAATGAGCAGTTCTTC. Its protein product is CASSIPSGYNEQFF.

This clone was recorded once. The same CDR3 is also encoded by other DNA sequences in this sample. The genes are TRBV20-1 and TRBJ2-3; D remains ambiguous. V gave up 3 bases and J gave up 6 bases, with 7 bases separating them. CDR1 and CDR2 from the germline V gene are DFQATT and SNEGSKA (reference sequence). This CDR3 is 11 amino acids long. The CDR3, as DNA: TGCAGTGCTAGGGTACGGGATACGCAGTATTTT. Translation: CSARVRDTQYF.

The rearrangement uses TRBV18 and TRBJ1-1; tentative D call: TRBD1 (5 bases). Germline CDR1 KGHSH, CDR2 LQKENI. The germline V and J ends were trimmed by 6 bases and 5 bases, with 13 bases remaining between them. This CDR3 comprises 13 residues. CDR3 amino acids: CASSVGEGTEAFF. The CDR3, as DNA: TGTGCCAGCTCGGTAGGGGAAGGTACTGAAGCTTTCTTT.

The chain joins TRBV4-2 to TRBJ2-3; D might be TRBD2 (5 bases). CDR3 length: 14 amino acids. Trimming stripped 3 bases from V and 7 bases from J, with 14 bases between. Germline V gene data show CDR1 as LGHNA and CDR2 as YNFKEQ. In nucleotides, the CDR3 is TGTGCCAGCAGCCAGGCAAGAACCGGGAATACGCAGTATTTT. The encoded protein is CASSQARTGNTQYF.

In this sample, this clone turned up once. J is TRBJ2-1 and V is TRBV7-2, with TRBD1 as a possible D gene (5 bases). Germline V CDR1 and CDR2: SGHTA, FQGNSA. This CDR3 has 16 amino acids. V lost 5 bases to trimming and J lost 0 bases, with 14 bases between them. CDR3 amino acids: CASSPLTGSSYNEQFF. Written as DNA, the CDR3 is TGTGCCAGCAGCCCCCTTACAGGAAGCTCCTACAATGAGCAGTTCTTC.

This clone turned up a few times. The chain joins TRBV7-8 to TRBJ2-2; 12 positions match TRBD2. J lost 6 bases, V lost 4 bases, and 9 bases had no gene match. Germline-derived CDR1 and CDR2 are SGHVS and FQNEAQ. This CDR3 has 17 amino acids. This CDR3 is CASSSSTSGSSSGELFF. Written as DNA, the CDR3 is TGTGCCAGCAGCTCTTCGACTAGCGGGAGTTCGTCCGGGGAGCTGTTTTTT.

As regards this clone: Other DNA sequences in the same sample also yield this CDR3. This rearrangement joins TRBV5-1 to TRBJ1-3; possible D gene TRBD1, 5 bases. Trimming pared 0 bases from V and 4 bases from J, leaving 11 bases between. This CDR3 spans 15 amino acids. In germline, CDR1 is SGHRS, CDR2 YFSETQ. The CDR3 protein is CASSLEAGSGNTIYF. In nucleotides, the CDR3 is TGCGCCAGCAGCTTGGAGGCAGGGTCGGGAAACACCATATATTTT. The full variable domain, its missing parts supplied by reference TRBV5-1 and TRBJ1-3, is KAGVTQTPRYLIKTRGQQVTLSCSPISGHRSVSWYQQTPGQGLQFLFEYFSETQRNKGNFPGRFSGRQFSNSRSEMNVSTLELGDSALYLCASSLEAGSGNTIYFGEGSWLTVV.

V and J are TRBV5-1 and TRBJ2-5; 10 nucleotides align to TRBD2. CDR3 length: 15 residues. V trimming: 6 bases; J trimming: 2 bases; junction bases outside the gene matches: 7. The germline CDR1 and CDR2 sequences are SGHRS and YFSETQ. The CDR3 protein is CASTLSGRWQETQYF. CDR3 nucleotide sequence: TGCGCCAGCACCCTTAGCGGGAGGTGGCAAGAGACCCAGTACTTC. Complete variable domain (other parts from reference TRBV5-1 and TRBJ2-5): KAGVTQTPRYLIKTRGQQVTLSCSPISGHRSVSWYQQTPGQGLQFLFEYFSETQRNKGNFPGRFSGRQFSNSRSEMNVSTLELGDSALYLCASTLSGRWQETQYFGPGTRLLVL.

CDR3 amino acids: CASSYRLAGDYEQYF. In DNA, the CDR3 is TGTGCCAGCAGTTACCGACTAGCGGGAGACTACGAGCAGTACTTC. The V gene is TRBV6-6, the J gene TRBJ2-5; 12 bases line up with TRBD2. The DNA end is a closer match to TRBJ2-7, so the J assignment may be wrong. The CDR3 length is 15 residues. Germline CDR1 reads MNHNY; CDR2 reads SVGAGI (reference sequence).

The chain uses TRBV29-1 and TRBJ1-5; a weak D match, TRBD1 (6 bases). The CDR3 is 11 residues long. CDR1 and CDR2 from the germline V gene are SQVTM and ANQGSEA. The V end lost 4 bases, the J end lost 9 bases, and 10 bases lay between the germline ends. The CDR3 DNA reads as TGCAGCGTTGGAGGGGGTGGGCCCCAGCATTTT. Residues: CSVGGGGPQHF.

The chain uses TRBV6-5 and TRBJ2-1; a weak D match, TRBD2 (6 bases). V lost 0 bases and J 12 bases, leaving 15 bases between the germline ends. The CDR3 extends over 14 amino acids. Germline V gene data show CDR1 as MNHEY and CDR2 as SVGAGI. The chain's CDR3 is CASSYSRREVRQFF. As DNA, the CDR3 is TGTGCCAGCAGTTACTCAAGGCGGGAAGTCCGGCAGTTCTTC.

The chain's CDR3 is CASSPGTGNQPQHF. CDR3 DNA: TGTGCCAGCAGCCCCGGGACAGGGAATCAGCCCCAGCATTTT. This sequence joins TRBV7-2 and TRBJ1-5, with 9 bases matching TRBD1. J gave up 4 bases and V 5 bases, and 3 bases lay outside the gene matches. There are 14 residues in the CDR3. CDR1 SGHTA and CDR2 FQGNSA come from the germline V gene. The full variable domain, completed using reference TRBV7-2 and TRBJ1-5, is GAGVSQSPSNKVTEKGKDVELRCDPISGHTALYWYRQSLGQGLEFLIYFQGNSAPDKSGLPSDRFSAERTGGSVSTLTIQRTQQEDSAVYLCASSPGTGNQPQHFGDGTRLSIL.

The chain has TRBV10-3 and TRBJ1-5; D gene ambiguous. V was clipped by 11 bases and J by 0 bases, with 8 bases between them. CDR3 size: 12 residues. Germline values: CDR1 ENHRY, CDR2 SYGVKD. The CDR3: CAAATSNQPQHF. The CDR3 DNA reads TGTGCCGCAGCAACTAGCAATCAGCCCCAGCATTTT.

The rearrangement links TRBV5-5 to TRBJ2-7, with 12 bases matching TRBD1. This CDR3 contains 15 residues. Trimming removed 2 bases from V and 3 bases from J; junction bases left unmatched: 3. Germline CDR1 reads SGHKS; CDR2 reads YYEKEE (reference sequence). The CDR3, as DNA: TGTGCCAGCAGCTTAAGGGACAGGGGGCTCTACGAGCAGTACTTC. It translates to CASSLRDRGLYEQYF.

The CDR3 DNA reads TGCGCCAGCCACGGGGTCTGGGATCAGCCCCAGCATTTT. This codes for CASHGVWDQPQHF. This chain joins TRBV5-1 and TRBJ1-5; D is unclear. V was shortened by 7 bases and J by 5 bases, with 13 bases between the two germline ends. Germline V gene lookup returns CDR1 SGHRS and CDR2 YFSETQ. This CDR3 has 13 residues.